This T cell receptor beta chain was documented in a study of blood T cells in healthy people across ages. Between the trimmed V and J ends, which lost 6 bases and 9 bases, there was a span of 14 bases. The CDR3 is 12 residues long. Germline lookup yields CDR1 MNHEY and CDR2 SMNVEV (reference sequence). Then a second PCR, running about 6 to 12 cycles, was carried out with a sample-barcoded 5' primer and a J-beta primer mix. A 12-random-nucleotide template-switch adaptor tagged each cDNA molecule. TCRdb fed the 5' RACE reads into MiXCR, producing one record per CDR3 protein. The table records under 1,100,000 distinct CDR3 sequences, almost 25% of them present only once. Another study also made use of these data, one on T cells of mothers and their children. That study reports: Donation came from a few healthy Caucasian mothers together with their six children. The overlap seen between related mothers and children slightly exceeded that of unrelated pairs, though not significantly.

This TCR came from a girl aged 2-10 years in good health. This rearrangement joins TRBV27 to TRBJ2-5; tentative D call: TRBD2 (7 bases). Sequencing was done on a sample of blood. In DNA form, the CDR3 reads TGTGCCAGCAGCCTGACCGGGGGGCCCCAGTACTTC. This encodes CASSLTGGPQYF.